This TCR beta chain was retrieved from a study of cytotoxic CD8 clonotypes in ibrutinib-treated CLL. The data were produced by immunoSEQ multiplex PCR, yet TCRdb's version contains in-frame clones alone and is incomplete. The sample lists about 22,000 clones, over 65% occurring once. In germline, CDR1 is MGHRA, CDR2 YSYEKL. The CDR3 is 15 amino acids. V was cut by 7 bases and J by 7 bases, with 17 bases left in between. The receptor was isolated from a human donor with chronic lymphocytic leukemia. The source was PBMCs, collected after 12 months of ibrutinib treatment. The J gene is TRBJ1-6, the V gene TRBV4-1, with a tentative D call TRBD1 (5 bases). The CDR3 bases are TGCGCCAGCAAAAGGCAGGGTCAAAACAATTCACCCCTCCACTTT. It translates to CASKRQGQNNSPLHF.